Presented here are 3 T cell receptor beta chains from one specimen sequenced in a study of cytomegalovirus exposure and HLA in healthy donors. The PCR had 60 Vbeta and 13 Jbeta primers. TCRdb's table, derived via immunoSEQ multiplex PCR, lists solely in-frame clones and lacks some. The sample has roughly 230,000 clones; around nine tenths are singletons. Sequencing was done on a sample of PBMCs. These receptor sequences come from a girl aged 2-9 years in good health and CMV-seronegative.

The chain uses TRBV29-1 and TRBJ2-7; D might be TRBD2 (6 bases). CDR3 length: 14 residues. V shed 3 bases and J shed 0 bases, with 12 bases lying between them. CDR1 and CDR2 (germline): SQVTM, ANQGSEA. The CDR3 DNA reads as TGCAGCGTTGAGACGGGACTTAGCTCCTACGAGCAGTACTTC. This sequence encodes CSVETGLSSYEQYF.

CDR3 in DNA: TGTGCCAGCAGCGAGGGACAAGCCCGGAACACTGAAGCTTTCTTT. Protein: CASSEGQARNTEAFF. The rearrangement joins TRBV9 to TRBJ1-1; tentative D call: TRBD1 (6 bases). This CDR3 has 15 amino acids. Trimming took off 3 bases at V and 1 base at J, with 13 bases between the two ends. CDR1 SGDLS and CDR2 YYNGEE come from the germline V gene.

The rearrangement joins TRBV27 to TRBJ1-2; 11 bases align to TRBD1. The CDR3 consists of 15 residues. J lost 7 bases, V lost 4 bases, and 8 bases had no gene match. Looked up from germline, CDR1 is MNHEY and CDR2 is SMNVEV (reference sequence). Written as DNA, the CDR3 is TGTGCCAGCAGTTCTCACGCGGGACAGGGGGTTGGCTACACCTTC. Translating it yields CASSSHAGQGVGYTF.